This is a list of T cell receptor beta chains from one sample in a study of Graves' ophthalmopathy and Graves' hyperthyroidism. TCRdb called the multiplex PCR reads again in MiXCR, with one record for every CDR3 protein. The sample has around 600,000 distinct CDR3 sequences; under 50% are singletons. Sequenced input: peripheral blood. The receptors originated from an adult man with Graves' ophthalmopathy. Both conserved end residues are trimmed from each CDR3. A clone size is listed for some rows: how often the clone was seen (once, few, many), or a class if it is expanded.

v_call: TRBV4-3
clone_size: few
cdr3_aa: ASSTGQGPSSYEQY

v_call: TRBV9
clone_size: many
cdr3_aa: ASSGPSGNTIY

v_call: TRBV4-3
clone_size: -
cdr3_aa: ASSQDQTAYYGYT

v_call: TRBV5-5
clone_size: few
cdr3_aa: ASSFGQVTEAF

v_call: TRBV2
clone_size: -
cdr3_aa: ASKNLGDYEQY

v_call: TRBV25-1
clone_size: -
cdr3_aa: ASSYQRQLPEAF

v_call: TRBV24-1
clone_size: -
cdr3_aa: ATSDWGSASYT

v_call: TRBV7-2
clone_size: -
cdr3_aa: ASSRGEHSPLH

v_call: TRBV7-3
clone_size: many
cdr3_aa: ASSRHGQGNTEAF

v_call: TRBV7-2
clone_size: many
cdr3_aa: ASSLAGGQLNTEAF